The clone carrying this T cell receptor (beta chain) has just a few counts. The sample comes from a study of blood T cell repertoires in COVID-19. Study-level background: Samples representing acute and convalescent COVID-19 were sourced from the United States, Italy and Spain. PBMCs, B-cell-depleted T cells, or T cells provided the cDNA or gDNA that made up the material.

Trimming took 0 bases from V and 12 from J, leaving 18 bases between them. Germline V gene lookup returns CDR1 LGHDT and CDR2 YNNKEL (reference sequence). CDR3 size: 15 residues. Original analysis: Amplification of reference gene primers was used by the study to estimate nucleated cell counts. Generated by immunoSEQ multiplex PCR, the TCRdb table keeps only in-frame clones and is missing some. The V and J calls and clone size come from that table; D and trimming were worked out from the DNA. The sample comprises over 110,000 clones, 70% to 90% of which are singletons, and less than 2% rests with the top ten.

The chain recombines TRBV3-1 (or the pseudogene TRBV3-2) with TRBJ2-1, with D possibly matching TRBD1 (5 bases). The material sequenced was peripheral blood. This receptor was obtained from a man in his 70s with acute or convalescent COVID-19. CDR3 residues: CASSQDSPTQGGQFF. The CDR3 nucleotides are TGTGCCAGCAGCCAAGACTCTCCCACCCAGGGTGGGCAGTTCTTC.